This T cell receptor (beta chain) derives from a study of patients and donors after allogeneic stem cell transplantation. This CDR3 region has 13 residues. V lost 3 bases to trimming and J lost 6 bases; unmatched junction nucleotides: 2. The germline gives CDR1 SGHRS, CDR2 YFSETQ. TCRdb independently ran MiXCR on the RT-PCR reads; one entry per CDR3 protein. The data contain some 960,000 distinct CDR3 sequences, roughly 17% of them singletons. The V call is TRBV5-1, the J call TRBJ2-2; 7 bases align to TRBD1. The sequencing sample was made of blood, either unsorted or a sorted T cell fraction (not recorded which). This TCR came from a human donor who was either an allogeneic HSCT recipient or a stem cell or donor lymphocyte infusion donor (not recorded which). It is not recorded whose cells these are; they may come from a transplant donor. The CDR3 protein is CASSSDRAGELFF. CDR3 in DNA: TGCGCCAGCAGCTCCGACAGGGCCGGGGAGCTGTTTTTT.